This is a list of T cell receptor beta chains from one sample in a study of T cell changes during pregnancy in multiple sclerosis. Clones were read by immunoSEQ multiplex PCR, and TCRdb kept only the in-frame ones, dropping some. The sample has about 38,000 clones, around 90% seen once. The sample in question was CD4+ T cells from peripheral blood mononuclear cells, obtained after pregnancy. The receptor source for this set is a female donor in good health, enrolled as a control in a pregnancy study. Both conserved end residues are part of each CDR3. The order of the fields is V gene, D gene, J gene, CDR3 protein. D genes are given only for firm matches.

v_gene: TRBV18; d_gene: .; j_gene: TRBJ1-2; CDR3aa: CASSPGLANYGYTF
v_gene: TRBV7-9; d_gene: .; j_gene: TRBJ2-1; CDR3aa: CASTPIWSSGSFF
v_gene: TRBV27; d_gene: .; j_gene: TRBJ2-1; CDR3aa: CASSPKGQTSANSYNEQFF
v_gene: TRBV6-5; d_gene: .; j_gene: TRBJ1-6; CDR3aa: CASSPDRANNSPLHF
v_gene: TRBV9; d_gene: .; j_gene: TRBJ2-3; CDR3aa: CASTTAKGSSTDTQYF
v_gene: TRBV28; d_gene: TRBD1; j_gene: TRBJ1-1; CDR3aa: CASSRAGGPNTEAFF
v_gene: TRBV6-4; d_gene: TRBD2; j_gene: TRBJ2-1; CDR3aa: CASSTGLAGDNEQFF
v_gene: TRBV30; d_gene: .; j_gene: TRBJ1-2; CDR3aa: CAWSFRVNYGYTF
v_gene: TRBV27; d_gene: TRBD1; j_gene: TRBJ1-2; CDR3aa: CASSVDRVSYGYTF
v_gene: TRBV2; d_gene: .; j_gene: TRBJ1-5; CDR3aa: CASRRDSNQPQHF
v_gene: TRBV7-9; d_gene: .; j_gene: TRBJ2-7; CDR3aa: CASSLGASGGAYEQYF
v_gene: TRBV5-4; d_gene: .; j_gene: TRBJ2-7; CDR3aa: CASSLVGGPYEQYF
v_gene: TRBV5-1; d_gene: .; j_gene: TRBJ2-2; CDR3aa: CASSLTSPEFTGELFF
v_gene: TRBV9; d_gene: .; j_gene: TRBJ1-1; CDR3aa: CASSQLDGGYGEAFF
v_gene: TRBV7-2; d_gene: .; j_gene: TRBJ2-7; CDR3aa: CASRGASSYEQYF
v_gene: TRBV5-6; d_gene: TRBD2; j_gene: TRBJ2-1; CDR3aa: CASSSAGAPGNEQFF
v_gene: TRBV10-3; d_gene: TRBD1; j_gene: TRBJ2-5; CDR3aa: CAIRAGTEETQYF
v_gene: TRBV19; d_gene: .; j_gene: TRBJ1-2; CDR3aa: CASTPRGKDGYTF
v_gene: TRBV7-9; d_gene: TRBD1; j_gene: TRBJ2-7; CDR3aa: CASSSRTGQTYEQYF
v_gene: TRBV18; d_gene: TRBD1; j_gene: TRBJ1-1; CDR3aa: CASSPGTGGPGFPDLNTEAFF
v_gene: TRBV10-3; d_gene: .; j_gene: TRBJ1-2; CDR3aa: CAISEAPSVGGTGGYTF
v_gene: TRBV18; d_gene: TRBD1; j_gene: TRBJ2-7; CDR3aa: CASSPPGQGYEQYF
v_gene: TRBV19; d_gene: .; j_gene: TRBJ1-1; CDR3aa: CASIGQGSTEAFF
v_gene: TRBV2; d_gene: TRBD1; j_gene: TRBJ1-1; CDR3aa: CASSEVGDRLNTEAFF
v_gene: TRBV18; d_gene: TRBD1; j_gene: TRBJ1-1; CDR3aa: CASSLEPGQGARTNTEAFF
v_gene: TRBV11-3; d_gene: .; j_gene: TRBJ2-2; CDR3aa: CASRTRRDNTGELFF